The 25 T cell receptor beta chains below all came from one sample that was sequenced in a study of shared clonotypes between healthy human individuals. Generated by immunoSEQ multiplex PCR, the TCRdb table keeps only in-frame clones and is missing some. Of 450,000 to 500,000 clones listed, approximately 82% are singletons. The sample consisted of PBMCs. Receptors originate from a woman in her thirties or forties in good health. Some clones in this sample may be carry-over from other donors' samples.

The chain links TRBV28 to TRBJ1-1; D gene ambiguous. Germline CDR1 MDHEN, CDR2 SYDVKM. V lost 1 base, J lost 0 bases, and 9 bases lay in between. The CDR3 extends over 15 amino acids. The CDR3 is CASSLLLGMNTEAFF. CDR3 DNA: TGTGCCAGCAGTTTATTGTTGGGGATGAACACTGAAGCTTTCTTT.

The rearrangement joins TRBV19 to TRBJ1-2; D not resolved. Per the germline V gene, CDR1 is LNHDA and CDR2 is SQIVND (reference sequence). Trimming removed 6 bases at V and 3 bases at J, with 14 bases between. There are 14 residues in the CDR3. The CDR3 here is CASSTRSVDYGYTF. CDR3 DNA sequence: TGTGCCAGTAGCACAAGGTCTGTTGACTATGGCTACACCTTC.

The chain employs TRBV9 and TRBJ1-1; possible D gene TRBD1, 6 bases. Germline loops: CDR1 SGDLS, CDR2 YYNGEE. The CDR3 spans 15 residues. Trimming left V 0 bases short and J 5 bases short, with 14 bases between. The CDR3 DNA is TGTGCCAGCAGCGTAGGGTTAGGGGGAGGAACTGAAGCTTTCTTT. It codes for CASSVGLGGGTEAFF. Drawing the rest from reference TRBV9 and TRBJ1-1, the complete variable domain is DSGVTQTPKHLITATGQRVTLRCSPRSGDLSVYWYQQSLDQGLQFLIQYYNGEERAKGNILERFSAQQFPDLHSELNLSSLELGDSALYFCASSVGLGGGTEAFFGQGTRLTVV.

The genes are TRBV19 and TRBJ1-1; 8 bases line up with TRBD1. Germline V gives CDR1 LNHDA, CDR2 SQIVND (reference sequence). The V segment lost 4 bases and the J segment 1 base; nucleotides outside the gene matches: 11. The CDR3 runs 17 residues. The CDR3 region has the DNA TGTGCCAGTAGTACCCCTAGTGGACAGGGCGGGAACACTGAAGCTTTCTTT. As protein: CASSTPSGQGGNTEAFF.

This clone has at least ten counts. The chain is built from TRBV11-2 and TRBJ2-5; 13 bases match TRBD2. Per the germline V gene, CDR1 is SGHAT and CDR2 is FQNNGV. This CDR3 is 16 amino acids long. Unmatched junction bases numbered 8, after V lost 5 bases and J lost 5 bases. CDR3 in DNA: TGTGCCAGCAGCCCCGGGACTAGCGGGATAGGGGAGACCCAGTACTTC. It specifies CASSPGTSGIGETQYF.

The chain joins TRBV5-4 to TRBJ2-1, with D perhaps TRBD2 (5 bases). Trimming removed 0 bases from V and 0 bases from J, with 10 bases in between. Per germline, CDR1 SGHNT and CDR2 YYREEE (reference sequence). This CDR3 has 16 residues. The CDR3 DNA reads TGTGCCAGCAGCTTGGCCGGGGTGAACTCCTACAATGAGCAGTTCTTC. Translating gives CASSLAGVNSYNEQFF.

The gene calls are TRBV2 and TRBJ2-3; D is undetermined. V lost 4 bases to trimming and J lost 4 bases, with 6 bases between them. The CDR3 sequence is 12 residues long. Germline values: CDR1 SNHLY, CDR2 FYNNEI. Here the CDR3 reads CASSVTPDTQYF. The CDR3 DNA follows: TGTGCCAGCAGTGTTACACCAGATACGCAGTATTTT.

V is TRBV2 and J is TRBJ1-6; 7 nucleotides align to TRBD1. V was clipped by 3 bases and J by 8 bases; unmatched bases: 10. Germline lookup yields CDR1 SNHLY and CDR2 FYNNEI. The CDR3 extends over 16 amino acids. CDR3 sequence: CASSEGEGGGDSPLHF. The DNA for the CDR3 is TGTGCCAGCAGTGAGGGGGAAGGAGGGGGCGATTCACCCCTCCACTTT.

This chain joins TRBV30 and TRBJ2-7; 10 nucleotides match TRBD2. The trim removed 0 bases at V and 6 bases at J, leaving 5 bases unmatched. Germline CDR1 is GTSNPN and CDR2 is SVGIG (reference sequence). This CDR3 comprises 14 residues. The CDR3, as DNA: TGTGCCTGGAGTGTGTCTAGCGGGAGTAGCGAGCAGTACTTC. This translates into CAWSVSSGSSEQYF.

This clone has a single count. The V and J genes are TRBV7-2 and TRBJ2-7; 9 bases line up with TRBD1. The CDR3 is 16 amino acids. V was clipped by 1 base and J by 1 base; unmatched bases: 5. Germline values: CDR1 SGHTA, CDR2 FQGNSA. CDR3 in amino acids: CASSLVGTGISYEQYF. Here the CDR3 DNA reads TGTGCCAGCAGCTTAGTTGGGACAGGGATATCCTACGAGCAGTACTTC.

The chain combines TRBV7-8 with TRBJ1-2; D remains unclear. V lost 0 bases, J lost 6 bases, and 17 bases lay in between. CDR1 SGHVS and CDR2 FQNEAQ come from the germline V gene. The CDR3 has 16 amino acids. The CDR3: CASSLARRSPPNGYTF. In DNA, the CDR3 is TGTGCCAGCAGCTTAGCCCGTAGAAGTCCGCCTAATGGCTACACCTTC.

This clone came up a few times. This chain connects TRBV27 to TRBJ1-5; 7 positions agree with TRBD1. Losses at the gene ends were 4 bases for V and 5 bases for J; bases not matched to a gene: 8. CDR3 size: 15 residues. The germline gives CDR1 MNHEY, CDR2 SMNVEV (reference sequence). Here the CDR3 reads CASSSQQGLDQPQHF. In nucleotides, the CDR3 is TGTGCCAGCAGTTCTCAACAGGGGCTGGATCAGCCCCAGCATTTT.

This clone was counted a single time. J is TRBJ2-5 and V is TRBV7-9, with D unresolved. Gene TRBJ2-7 matches the end of the DNA better, so the J call may be wrong. The germline gives CDR1 SEHNR, CDR2 FQNEAQ (reference sequence). CDR3 length equals 12 residues. CDR3 amino acids: CASSLMDYEQYF. DNA of the CDR3: TGTGCCAGCAGCTTAATGGACTACGAGCAGTACTTC.

In the case of this clone: This likely reflects a read error, since a far larger clone is one base away. This rearrangement joins TRBV4-2 to TRBJ2-1; 7 bases are shared with TRBD2. Looked up from germline, CDR1 is LGHNA and CDR2 is YNFKEQ. This CDR3 comprises 15 residues. V dropped 4 bases and J dropped 6; count of bases not matched to a gene: 9. The CDR3 sequence: CASSRGLAATNEQFF. The CDR3 DNA reads TGTGCCAGCAGCCGTGGGCTAGCGGCAACCAATGAGCAGTTCTTC.

The rearrangement joins TRBV6-6 to TRBJ1-2, with TRBD1 identical over 9 bases. V dropped 5 bases and J dropped 4; count of bases not matched to a gene: 2. This CDR3 is 13 amino acids long. The germline V gene has CDR1 MNHNY and CDR2 SVGAGI (reference sequence). The CDR3 sequence: CASSRTGAYGYTF. CDR3 DNA: TGTGCCAGCAGTAGGACAGGGGCCTATGGCTACACCTTC.

This chain uses TRBV19 with TRBJ2-2; 11 bases are a match to TRBD2. The CDR3 is made up of 13 amino acids. Germline V gene sequence: CDR1 LNHDA, CDR2 SQIVND (reference sequence). The trim removed 11 bases at V and 5 bases at J, leaving 4 bases unmatched. The CDR3 loop is CAGRTSGTGELFF. The CDR3 DNA reads as TGTGCCGGAAGGACTAGCGGGACCGGGGAGCTGTTTTTT.

The chain employs TRBV5-1 and TRBJ2-7; D call uncertain. The end of the DNA fits TRBJ2-5 better, so the J call may be wrong. This CDR3 comprises 13 residues. Looked up from germline, CDR1 is SGHRS and CDR2 is YFSETQ. CDR3 amino acids: CASSLGAQETQYF. The CDR3 DNA follows: TGCGCCAGCAGCTTGGGGGCCCAAGAGACCCAGTACTTC.

The chain recombines TRBV5-1 with TRBJ2-5; the match to TRBD2 covers 11 bases. Trimming cost V 2 bases and J 7 bases; bases outside gene matches: 7. CDR1 is SGHRS and CDR2 is YFSETQ in the germline V gene. This CDR3 has 15 residues. CDR3 amino acids: CASSFDTSGSGTQYF. The CDR3 DNA sequence: TGCGCCAGCAGCTTTGATACTAGCGGGAGTGGGACCCAGTACTTC.

J is TRBJ2-3 and V is TRBV27; 14 bases are a match to TRBD2. Trimming removed 5 bases from V and 2 bases from J; junction bases left unmatched: 6. The CDR3 spans 17 residues. Germline V lookup: CDR1 MNHEY, CDR2 SMNVEV (reference sequence). CDR3 residues: CASSRRTSGRITDTQYF. The CDR3 region has the DNA TGTGCCAGCAGTCGCAGGACTAGCGGGAGGATCACAGATACGCAGTATTTT.

J is TRBJ1-4 and V is TRBV2, with D possibly being TRBD1 (6 bases). This CDR3 has 14 amino acids. V was cut by 4 bases and J by 7 bases, with 13 bases left in between. Germline CDR1 SNHLY, CDR2 FYNNEI. In DNA, the CDR3 is TGTGCCAGCAGTGTGCAGGGGCTGGGTGAAAAACTGTTTTTT. Its protein product is CASSVQGLGEKLFF. The full variable domain, with the rest looked up from reference TRBV2 and TRBJ1-4, is EPEVTQTPSHQVTQMGQEVILRCVPISNHLYFYWYRQILGQKVEFLVSFYNNEISEKSEIFDDQFSVERPDGSNFTLKIRSTKLEDSAMYFCASSVQGLGEKLFFGSGTQLSVL.

This chain uses TRBV28 with TRBJ1-1, with 9 bases matching TRBD1. The CDR3 covers 12 residues. CDR1 MDHEN and CDR2 SYDVKM come from the germline V gene. V gave up 6 bases and J gave up 11 bases; unmatched junction bases: 7. CDR3 amino acids: CASSIRTGVAFF. CDR3 nucleotides: TGTGCCAGCAGCATCAGGACAGGGGTCGCTTTCTTT.

The V and J genes are TRBV30 and TRBJ2-7; a possible D gene is TRBD2 (6 bases). Trimming removed 5 bases at V and 7 bases at J, with 30 bases between. This CDR3 is built from 17 residues. In germline, CDR1 is GTSNPN, CDR2 SVGIG (reference sequence). In DNA form, the CDR3 reads TGTGCCTGGGCGAGCCTTGGGACGGGAGACGGCCCTCGAGAGCAGTACTTC. Its translation: CAWASLGTGDGPREQYF.

The chain is built from TRBV28 and TRBJ1-4; the D gene is possibly TRBD1 (6 bases). V lost 2 bases and J 4 bases, leaving 8 bases between the germline ends. Looked up from germline, CDR1 is MDHEN and CDR2 is SYDVKM. CDR3 length: 14 residues. The CDR3 DNA sequence: TGTGCCAGCAGTTTACAGGGGTATAATGAAAAACTGTTTTTT. Translated, it gives CASSLQGYNEKLFF.

The V gene is TRBV11-3, the J gene TRBJ2-7; 10 nucleotides line up with TRBD1. CDR3 length equals 15 residues. Germline V gene data show CDR1 as SGHNT and CDR2 as YENEEA. Unmatched junction bases numbered 4, after V lost 5 bases and J lost 0 bases. CDR3 nucleotide sequence: TGTGCCAGCAGCCAAGGGACAGGGGACTCCTACGAGCAGTACTTC. Residues: CASSQGTGDSYEQYF. The full variable domain, completed using reference TRBV11-3 and TRBJ2-7, is EAGVVQSPRYKIIEKKQPVAFWCNPISGHNTLYWYLQNLGQGPELLIRYENEEAVDDSQLPKDRFSAERLKGVDSTLKIQPAELGDSAVYLCASSQGTGDSYEQYFGPGTRLTVT.

This chain connects TRBV5-1 to TRBJ2-3, with 9 bases fitting TRBD2. The CDR3 is 16 amino acids. The germline V gene has CDR1 SGHRS and CDR2 YFSETQ. The junction had 7 bases not matched to a gene; V was cut back by 0 bases and J by 5 bases. CDR3 loop: CASSLEVAGAKDTQYF. Written as DNA, the CDR3 is TGCGCCAGCAGCTTGGAGGTAGCGGGAGCAAAAGATACGCAGTATTTT.